This TCR beta chain stems from a study of shared clonotypes between healthy human individuals. On the study more broadly: The study enrolled a couple of women and three men aged 18 to 49. CD4 naive and memory got three plates each, CD8 naive two, CD8 memory one.

Regarding the study as a whole: What limited the represented genetic and exposure-history diversity was the small number of donors.

The V gene's germline CDR1 is MDHEN and CDR2 SYDVKM. This CDR3 region has 13 residues. Trimming cost V 6 bases and J 1 base, with 10 bases left between them. TCRdb's table, derived via immunoSEQ multiplex PCR, lists solely in-frame clones and lacks some. The sample records roughly 2.2 million clones, around 92% being singletons. A split of CD4+ cells into CD45RA+ naive and CD45RA-negative memory subsets was performed. Note on this clone: Antigen: not known. Other nucleotide sequences in the sample specify the same CDR3.

The origin of this receptor is a man aged 18 to 30 in good health. Some clones in this sample may be carry-over from other donors' samples. V and J are TRBV28 and TRBJ2-7; D is unresolved. Sequenced: naive CD4+ T cells from PBMCs. Subset indicated: CD45RA+ positively selected. CDR3 in amino acids: CASSVGGSYEQYF. CDR3 DNA sequence: TGTGCCAGCAGCGTGGGCGGATCCTACGAGCAGTACTTC.